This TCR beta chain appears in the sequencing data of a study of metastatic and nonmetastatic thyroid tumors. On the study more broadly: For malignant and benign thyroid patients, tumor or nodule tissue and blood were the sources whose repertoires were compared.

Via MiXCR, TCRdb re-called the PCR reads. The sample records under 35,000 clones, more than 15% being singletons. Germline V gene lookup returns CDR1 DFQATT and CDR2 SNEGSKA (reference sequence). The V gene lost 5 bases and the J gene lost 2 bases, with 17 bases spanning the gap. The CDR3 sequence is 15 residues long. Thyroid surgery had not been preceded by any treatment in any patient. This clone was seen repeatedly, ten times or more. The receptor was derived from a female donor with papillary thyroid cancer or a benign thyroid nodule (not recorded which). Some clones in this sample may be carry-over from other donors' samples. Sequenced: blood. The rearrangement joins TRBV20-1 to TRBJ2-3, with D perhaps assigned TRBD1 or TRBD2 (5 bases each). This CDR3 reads CSAWIGAAHTDTQYF. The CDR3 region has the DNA TGCAGTGCTTGGATCGGGGCCGCTCACACAGATACGCAGTATTTT.